The source of this T cell receptor beta chain is a study of OX40 agonist ivuxolimab in advanced cancers. Overall study: Patients achieving partial responses numbered three: one hepatocellular carcinoma case and two cutaneous melanoma cases.

The protocol was immunoSEQ multiplex PCR, while the TCRdb copy is restricted to in-frame clones and leaves out a portion. This table holds approximately 40,000 clones, more than 75% found once. Trimming removed 6 bases from V and 1 base from J; junction bases left unmatched: 2. This CDR3 has 14 residues. CDR1 MNHNY and CDR2 SVGAGI come from the germline V gene (reference sequence). The chain couples TRBV6-6 to TRBJ2-7, with 11 bases matching TRBD1. Sequenced here: CD4+ or CD8+ T cells sorted from blood, sampled in a trial of the OX40 agonist ivuxolimab. The sequence was collected from an adult with an advanced solid tumor such as melanoma, head and neck, liver or kidney cancer. The CDR3 here is CASSGTGGSYEQYF. The CDR3 coding sequence is TGTGCCAGCAGCGGGACAGGGGGGTCCTACGAGCAGTACTTC.